The 16 T cell receptor beta chains below all came from one sample that was sequenced in a study of T cell responses to AZD1222 COVID-19 vaccine. Sequencing used immunoSEQ multiplex PCR; TCRdb keeps in-frame clones, though not all of them. The sample lists some 120,000 clones, roughly nine tenths seen once, with roughly 3% in the top ten. The sample in question was peripheral blood, obtained on day 0 of AZD1222 vaccination. The receptors come from an adult in good health.

The chain couples TRBV14 to TRBJ1-2, with 8 nucleotides matching TRBD1. The CDR3 is made up of 17 amino acids. Germline V gives CDR1 SGHDN, CDR2 FVKESK. Trimming took 0 bases from V and 4 from J; bases not matched to a gene: 10. CDR3 residues: CASSQETGAIDLYGYTF. CDR3 coding DNA: TGTGCCAGCAGCCAAGAGACAGGGGCTATAGACCTCTATGGCTACACCTTC.

The CDR3 is CASSAGLAGVDTQYF. CDR3 bases: TGTGCCAGCAGCGCTGGACTAGCGGGAGTAGATACGCAGTATTTT. The rearrangement uses TRBV9 and TRBJ2-3; 13 bases are shared with TRBD2. Germline V gene sequence: CDR1 SGDLS, CDR2 YYNGEE. The length of the CDR3 is 15 residues. The V and J ends lost 3 bases and 5 bases, in that order; junction bases with no gene match: 3.

The chain joins TRBV6-6 to TRBJ2-3; D call uncertain. CDR3 size: 14 residues. The germline V gene has CDR1 MNHNY and CDR2 SVGAGI (reference sequence). V was clipped by 5 bases and J by 4 bases, with 13 bases between them. The CDR3 protein is CASSRDHGPDTQYF. The CDR3 DNA sequence: TGTGCCAGCAGTAGGGATCACGGACCAGATACGCAGTATTTT.

J is TRBJ1-2 and V is TRBV21-1. TRBV21-1 is labeled a pseudogene. This CDR3 has 13 amino acids. The CDR3 nucleotides are TGTGCCAGCAGCAAAGATGAAAACTATGGCTACACCTTC. This gives the protein CASSKDENYGYTF.

V is TRBV5-4 and J is TRBJ1-4; D is ambiguous. Germline CDR1 reads SGHNT; CDR2 reads YYREEE (reference sequence). Trimming pared 2 bases from V and 8 bases from J, leaving 10 bases between. This CDR3 comprises 13 residues. The CDR3 reads CASSFWLSEKLFF. DNA of the CDR3: TGTGCCAGCAGCTTCTGGCTCTCAGAAAAACTGTTTTTT.

The chain combines TRBV6-5 with TRBJ1-1; 9 bases match TRBD1. The length of the CDR3 is 15 residues. With 6 bases clipped from V and 3 bases from J, the junction kept 8 bases outside the gene matches. CDR1 MNHEY and CDR2 SVGAGI come from the germline V gene. Here the CDR3 reads CASSTPGQGDTEAFF. CDR3 sequence (DNA): TGTGCCAGCAGCACGCCGGGACAGGGAGACACTGAAGCTTTCTTT.

The V call is TRBV9, the J call TRBJ2-7; TRBD1 agrees at 8 bases. J lost 1 base, V lost 0 bases, and 0 bases had no gene match. The CDR3 covers 14 residues. The germline gives CDR1 SGDLS, CDR2 YYNGEE. The CDR3 sequence is CASSVGDRSYEQYF. CDR3 bases: TGTGCCAGCAGCGTAGGGGACAGGTCCTACGAGCAGTACTTC.

The chain couples TRBV27 to TRBJ1-4; D uncertain. This CDR3 is 13 amino acids long. Germline lookup yields CDR1 MNHEY and CDR2 SMNVEV (reference sequence). The V gene lost 3 bases and the J gene lost 4 bases, with 6 bases spanning the gap. This chain's CDR3 is CASSFTGNEKLFF. The CDR3 DNA reads as TGTGCCAGCAGTTTTACGGGTAATGAAAAACTGTTTTTT.

This sequence joins TRBV9 and TRBJ2-7, with D perhaps TRBD1 (5 bases). This CDR3 contains 14 residues. V was shortened by 0 bases and J by 2 bases, with 9 bases between the two germline ends. CDR1 SGDLS and CDR2 YYNGEE come from the germline V gene. As DNA, the CDR3 is TGTGCCAGCAGCGTAGCGGACAACCCCTACGAGCAGTACTTC. Translating it yields CASSVADNPYEQYF.

V gene TRBV2 combines with J gene TRBJ1-1, with a weak D call TRBD1 (6 bases). Deletions cut 7 bases from V and 0 bases from J, with 12 bases between. The CDR3 totals 14 residues. Looked up from germline, CDR1 is SNHLY and CDR2 is FYNNEI. The CDR3 here is CASILDSMNTEAFF. The CDR3 region has the DNA TGTGCCAGCATCCTGGACAGCATGAACACTGAAGCTTTCTTT.

The chain combines TRBV9 with TRBJ1-3, with 7 bases matching TRBD1. Germline CDR1 SGDLS, CDR2 YYNGEE. The CDR3 consists of 15 residues. The V segment lost 4 bases and the J segment 0 bases; nucleotides outside the gene matches: 4. CDR3 sequence (DNA): TGTGCCAGCAGCCTAGACAGGGTCTCTGGAAACACCATATATTTT. It is translated as CASSLDRVSGNTIYF. The full variable domain, its missing parts supplied by reference TRBV9 and TRBJ1-3, is DSGVTQTPKHLITATGQRVTLRCSPRSGDLSVYWYQQSLDQGLQFLIQYYNGEERAKGNILERFSAQQFPDLHSELNLSSLELGDSALYFCASSLDRVSGNTIYFGEGSWLTVV.

CDR3 loop: CASSPSGTYEQYF. The CDR3 DNA reads TGTGCCAGCAGTCCAAGCGGGACCTACGAGCAGTACTTC. The chain joins TRBV27 to TRBJ2-7; 7 nucleotides match TRBD2. Germline CDR1 and CDR2: MNHEY and SMNVEV (reference sequence). The CDR3 totals 13 residues. V gave up 5 bases and J gave up 2 bases; unmatched junction bases: 3.

The V call is TRBV2, the J call TRBJ1-2; D remains unclear. The CDR3 runs 14 residues. The V end lost 3 bases, the J end lost 3 bases, and 11 bases lay between the germline ends. CDR1 and CDR2 from the germline V gene are SNHLY and FYNNEI. The CDR3 is CASSDFGRYYGYTF. The DNA for the CDR3 is TGTGCCAGCAGTGATTTTGGGCGGTACTATGGCTACACCTTC.

The chain is built from TRBV18 and TRBJ1-1; D perhaps matches TRBD1 (6 bases). The CDR3 runs 17 residues. The germline gives CDR1 KGHSH, CDR2 LQKENI. The V end lost 3 bases, the J end lost 5 bases, and 22 bases lay between the germline ends. CDR3 DNA sequence: TGTGCCAGCTCACCTCGGGTTAGGGGGGGAAGTACAACTGAAGCTTTCTTT. The encoded protein is CASSPRVRGGSTTEAFF. Filled out from reference TRBV18 and TRBJ1-1, the complete variable domain reads NAGVMQNPRHLVRRRGQEARLRCSPMKGHSHVYWYRQLPEEGLKFMVYLQKENIIDESGMPKERFSAEFPKEGPSILRIQQVVRGDSAAYFCASSPRVRGGSTTEAFFGQGTRLTVV.

The V gene is TRBV9, the J gene TRBJ1-4; no clear D. V was clipped by 4 bases and J by 6 bases, with 16 bases between them. Germline CDR1 is SGDLS and CDR2 is YYNGEE. This CDR3 contains 15 residues. CDR3 sequence reads: CASSPSPQVDEKLFF. CDR3 in DNA: TGTGCCAGCAGCCCCAGCCCACAAGTGGATGAAAAACTGTTTTTT. Based on the CDR3 plus reference TRBV9 and TRBJ1-4, the full variable domain is DSGVTQTPKHLITATGQRVTLRCSPRSGDLSVYWYQQSLDQGLQFLIQYYNGEERAKGNILERFSAQQFPDLHSELNLSSLELGDSALYFCASSPSPQVDEKLFFGSGTQLSVL.

Here the CDR3 DNA reads TGTGCCAGCAGCTTTGCCGGGACTAGCGGGAGGGCCGCGTACTTC. It codes for CASSFAGTSGRAAYF. The chain carries TRBV7-9 and TRBJ2-7; 16 bases fit TRBD2. J gave up 12 bases and V 3 bases, and 8 bases lay outside the gene matches. CDR3 length: 15 residues. Looked up from germline, CDR1 is SEHNR and CDR2 is FQNEAQ (reference sequence). The full variable domain, its missing parts supplied by reference TRBV7-9 and TRBJ2-7, is DTGVSQNPRHKITKRGQNVTFRCDPISEHNRLYWYRQTLGQGPEFLTYFQNEAQLEKSRLLSDRFSAERPKGSFSTLEIQRTEQGDSAMYLCASSFAGTSGRAAYFGPGTRLTVT.